Each of the 8 T cell receptor beta chains below was sequenced from the same sample in a study of blood T cell repertoires in COVID-19. Method: immunoSEQ multiplex PCR; TCRdb's copy keeps in-frame clones and lacks some. The sample contains 250,000 to 300,000 clones, roughly 90% of which appear only once. Input material: PBMCs or T cells enriched from blood (not recorded which). Source of these receptors: a woman aged 40 to 50 who had recovered from COVID-19.

J is TRBJ2-1 and V is TRBV27, with a tentative D call TRBD1 (7 bases). Germline V gene data show CDR1 as MNHEY and CDR2 as SMNVEV (reference sequence). The CDR3 has 18 residues. V lost 7 bases to trimming and J lost 3 bases, with 25 bases between them. Written as DNA, the CDR3 is TGTGCCAGCACCCTAAGAAAGGGGGCCCCCGGGGGCTACAATGAGCAGTTCTTC. Translated, it gives CASTLRKGAPGGYNEQFF.

The gene calls are TRBV5-1 and TRBJ1-4, with unresolved D. This CDR3 spans 16 amino acids. In germline, CDR1 is SGHRS, CDR2 YFSETQ. V lost 0 bases and J lost 8, with 17 bases in between. For the CDR3, the DNA is TGCGCCAGCAGCTTGGCCCCCCCTTCGTTGGGCGAAAAACTGTTTTTT. Translated: CASSLAPPSLGEKLFF.

This chain joins TRBV3-1 (or the pseudogene TRBV3-2) and TRBJ1-6; D possibly corresponds to TRBD1 (6 bases). Germline V gene lookup returns CDR1 LGHDT and CDR2 YNNKEL (reference sequence). CDR3 length: 14 residues. V lost 4 bases and J lost 5, with 9 bases in between. CDR3 region: CASSPGHHNSPLHF. CDR3 DNA: TGTGCCAGCAGCCCGGGACATCATAATTCACCCCTCCACTTT.

The chain has TRBV14 and TRBJ1-2, with D uncertain. The germline V gene encodes CDR1 SGHDN and CDR2 FVKESK. This CDR3 contains 18 residues. With 4 bases removed from V and 5 bases from J, the gap between germline ends came to 26 bases. CDR3 sequence (DNA): TGTGCCAGCAGCCCGAACCCAGACATTCTCTTCCACTTTTATGGCTACACCTTC. Translation gives CASSPNPDILFHFYGYTF.

This chain uses TRBV5-1 with TRBJ1-1, with 10 bases that match TRBD1. Losses at the gene ends were 4 bases for V and 2 bases for J; bases not matched to a gene: 8. Per the germline V gene, CDR1 is SGHRS and CDR2 is YFSETQ. The CDR3 contains 16 residues. CDR3 nucleotide sequence: TGCGCCAGCAGCAAAACCGGGACAGGGGATAACACTGAAGCTTTCTTT. Amino acid sequence: CASSKTGTGDNTEAFF.

V gene TRBV18 combines with J gene TRBJ1-2, with 8 bases matching TRBD1. Germline V gene lookup returns CDR1 KGHSH and CDR2 LQKENI. The CDR3 totals 14 residues. V lost 3 bases to trimming and J lost 5 bases; unmatched junction nucleotides: 5. CDR3 sequence reads: CASSPGQEIYGYTF. CDR3 DNA: TGTGCCAGCTCACCGGGACAGGAAATTTATGGCTACACCTTC.

The gene calls are TRBV19 and TRBJ1-3; 9 nucleotides agree with TRBD1. Germline CDR1 is LNHDA and CDR2 is SQIVND (reference sequence). This CDR3 has 16 amino acids. The trim removed 5 bases at V and 5 bases at J, leaving 10 bases unmatched. The DNA for the CDR3 is TGTGCCAGTAGTTTCCTTCCCGGGACAGGGAGAAACACCATATATTTT. This codes for CASSFLPGTGRNTIYF.

The chain recombines TRBV18 with TRBJ2-7, with 8 positions matching TRBD1. CDR1 KGHSH and CDR2 LQKENI come from the germline V gene. V lost 3 bases to trimming and J lost 3 bases; unmatched junction nucleotides: 4. The CDR3 is made up of 14 amino acids. The CDR3 reads CASSPGTGRYEQYF. CDR3 DNA: TGTGCCAGCTCACCCGGGACAGGTCGCTACGAGCAGTACTTC.